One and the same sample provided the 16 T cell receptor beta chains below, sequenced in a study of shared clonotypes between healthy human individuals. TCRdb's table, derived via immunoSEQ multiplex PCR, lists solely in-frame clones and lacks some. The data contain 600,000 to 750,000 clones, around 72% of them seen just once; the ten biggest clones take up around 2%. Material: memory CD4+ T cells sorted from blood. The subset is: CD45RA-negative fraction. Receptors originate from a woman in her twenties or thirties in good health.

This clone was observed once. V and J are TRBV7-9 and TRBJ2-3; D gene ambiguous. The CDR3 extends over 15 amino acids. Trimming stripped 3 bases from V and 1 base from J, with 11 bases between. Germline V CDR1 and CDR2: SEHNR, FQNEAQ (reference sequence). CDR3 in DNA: TGTGCCAGCAGCTTTCTAAGTATCGGCACAGATACGCAGTATTTT. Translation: CASSFLSIGTDTQYF.

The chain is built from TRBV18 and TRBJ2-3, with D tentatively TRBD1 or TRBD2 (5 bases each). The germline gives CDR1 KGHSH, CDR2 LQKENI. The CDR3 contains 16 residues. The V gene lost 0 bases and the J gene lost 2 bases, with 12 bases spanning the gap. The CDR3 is CASSPPGLAPTDTQYF. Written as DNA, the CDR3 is TGTGCCAGCTCACCACCGGGGCTAGCCCCCACAGATACGCAGTATTTT.

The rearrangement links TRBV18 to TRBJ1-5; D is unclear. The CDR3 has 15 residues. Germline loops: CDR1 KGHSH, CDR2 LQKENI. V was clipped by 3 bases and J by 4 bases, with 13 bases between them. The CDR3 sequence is CASSPDNHRNQPQHF. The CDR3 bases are TGTGCCAGCTCACCCGATAACCACCGTAATCAGCCCCAGCATTTT.

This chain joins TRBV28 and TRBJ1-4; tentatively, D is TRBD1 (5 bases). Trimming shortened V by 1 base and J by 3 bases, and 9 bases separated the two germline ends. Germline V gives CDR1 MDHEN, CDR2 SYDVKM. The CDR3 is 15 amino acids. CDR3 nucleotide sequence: TGTGCCAGCAGTTTATTGGGGGGTTCTAATGAAAAACTGTTTTTT. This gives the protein CASSLLGGSNEKLFF.

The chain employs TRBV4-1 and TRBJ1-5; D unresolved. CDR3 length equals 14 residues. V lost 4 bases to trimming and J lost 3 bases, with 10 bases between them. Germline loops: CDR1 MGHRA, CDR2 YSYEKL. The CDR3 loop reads CASSLVQNNQPQHF. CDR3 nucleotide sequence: TGCGCCAGCAGCCTCGTGCAGAACAATCAGCCCCAGCATTTT.

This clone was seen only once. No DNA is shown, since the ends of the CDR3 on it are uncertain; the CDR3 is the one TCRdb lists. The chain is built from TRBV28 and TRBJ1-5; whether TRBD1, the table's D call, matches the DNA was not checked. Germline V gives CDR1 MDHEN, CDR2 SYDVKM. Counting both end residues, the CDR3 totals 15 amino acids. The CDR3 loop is CASSSGQGIGQPQHF.

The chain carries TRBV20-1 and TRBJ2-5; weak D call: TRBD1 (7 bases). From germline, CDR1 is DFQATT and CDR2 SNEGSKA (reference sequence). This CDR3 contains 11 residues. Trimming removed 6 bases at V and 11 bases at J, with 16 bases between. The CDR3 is CSAETGEEQYF. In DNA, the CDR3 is TGCAGTGCGGAAACAGGGGAGGAGCAGTACTTC.

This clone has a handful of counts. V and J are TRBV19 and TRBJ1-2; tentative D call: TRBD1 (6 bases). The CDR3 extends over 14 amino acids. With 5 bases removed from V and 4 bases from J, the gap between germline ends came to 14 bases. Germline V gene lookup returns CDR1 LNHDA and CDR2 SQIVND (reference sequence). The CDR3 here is CASSPQTGTYGYTF. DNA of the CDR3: TGTGCCAGTAGTCCCCAGACAGGTACCTATGGCTACACCTTC.

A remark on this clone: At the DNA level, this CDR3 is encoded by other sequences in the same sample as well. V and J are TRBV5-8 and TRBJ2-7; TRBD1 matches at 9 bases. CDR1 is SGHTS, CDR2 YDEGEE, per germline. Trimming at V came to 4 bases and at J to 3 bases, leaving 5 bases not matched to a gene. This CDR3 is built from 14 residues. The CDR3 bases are TGTGCCAGCAGCGTCCCGGGACAGGGCTACGAGCAGTACTTC. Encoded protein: CASSVPGQGYEQYF. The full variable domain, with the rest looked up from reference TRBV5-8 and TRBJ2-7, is EAGVTQSPTHLIKTRGQQATLRCSPISGHTSVYWYQQALGLGLQFLLWYDEGEERNRGNFPPRFSGRQFPNYSSELNVNALELEDSALYLCASSVPGQGYEQYFGPGTRLTVT.

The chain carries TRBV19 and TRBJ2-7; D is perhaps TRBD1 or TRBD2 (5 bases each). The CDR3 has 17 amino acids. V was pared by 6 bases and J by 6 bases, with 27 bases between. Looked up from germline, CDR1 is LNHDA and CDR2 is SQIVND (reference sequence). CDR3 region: CASSERAGTSYRGEQYF. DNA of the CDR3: TGTGCCAGTAGCGAACGGGCCGGGACGTCCTATCGGGGCGAGCAGTACTTC. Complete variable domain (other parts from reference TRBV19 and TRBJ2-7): DGGITQSPKYLFRKEGQNVTLSCEQNLNHDAMYWYRQDPGQGLRLIYYSQIVNDFQKGDIAEGYSVSREKKESFPLTVTSAQKNPTAFYLCASSERAGTSYRGEQYFGPGTRLTVT.

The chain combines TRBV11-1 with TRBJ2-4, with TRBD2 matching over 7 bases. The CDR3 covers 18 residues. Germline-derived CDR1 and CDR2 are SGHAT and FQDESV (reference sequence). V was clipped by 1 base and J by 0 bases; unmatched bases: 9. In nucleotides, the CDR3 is TGTGCCAGCAGCTTAGGGGTAGCGGGCAACCTAGCCAAAAACATTCAGTACTTC. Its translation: CASSLGVAGNLAKNIQYF.

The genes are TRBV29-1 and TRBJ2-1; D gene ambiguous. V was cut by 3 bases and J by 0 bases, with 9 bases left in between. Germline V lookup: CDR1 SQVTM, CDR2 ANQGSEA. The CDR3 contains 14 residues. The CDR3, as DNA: TGCAGCGTTGACCCCCTTGGCTCCTACAATGAGCAGTTCTTC. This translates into CSVDPLGSYNEQFF.

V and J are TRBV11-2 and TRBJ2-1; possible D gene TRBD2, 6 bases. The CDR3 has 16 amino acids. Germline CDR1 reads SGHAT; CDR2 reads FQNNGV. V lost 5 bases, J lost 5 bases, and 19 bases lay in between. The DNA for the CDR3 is TGTGCCAGCAGCGGGGTTCGGGGACTTCTCGACAATGAGCAGTTCTTC. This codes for CASSGVRGLLDNEQFF.

CDR3: CASSKGPNEKLFF. DNA for the CDR3: TGCGCCAGCAGCAAGGGACCCAATGAAAAACTGTTTTTT. This chain uses TRBV5-1 with TRBJ1-4; TRBD1 is a possible D gene (5 bases). Germline lookup yields CDR1 SGHRS and CDR2 YFSETQ. V dropped 4 bases and J dropped 5 bases, with 9 bases sitting between them. This CDR3 contains 13 residues.

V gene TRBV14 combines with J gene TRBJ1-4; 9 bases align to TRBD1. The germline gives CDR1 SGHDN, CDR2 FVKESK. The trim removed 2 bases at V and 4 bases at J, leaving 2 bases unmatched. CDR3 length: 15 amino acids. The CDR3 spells CASSQRTGVNEKLFF. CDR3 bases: TGTGCCAGCAGCCAACGGACAGGGGTTAATGAAAAACTGTTTTTT.

This CDR3 is CASSLGRGNTIYF. The CDR3 region has the DNA TGTGCCAGCAGCTTGGGCCGCGGAAACACCATATATTTT. V is TRBV7-8 and J is TRBJ1-3; D uncertain. The CDR3 spans 13 residues. V shed 3 bases and J shed 4 bases, with 7 bases lying between them. Looked up from germline, CDR1 is SGHVS and CDR2 is FQNEAQ.